This T cell receptor (beta chain) was recorded in a study of patients and donors after allogeneic stem cell transplantation. TCRdb used MiXCR to reprocess the RT-PCR reads, holding one entry per CDR3 protein. The sample has about 400,000 distinct CDR3 sequences, 16% seen once. This receptor was taken from a human donor who was either an allogeneic HSCT recipient or a stem cell or donor lymphocyte infusion donor (not recorded which). It is not recorded whose cells these are; they may come from a transplant donor. Input material: blood, either unsorted or a sorted T cell fraction (not recorded which).

The CDR3 coding sequence is TGTGCCAGCAGTTACAGCCTAGCGGGGGGGCCGGGCACAGATACGCAGTATTTT. The encoded protein is CASSYSLAGGPGTDTQYF. The rearrangement uses TRBV6-2 or TRBV6-3 and TRBJ2-3, with 12 bases matching TRBD2. CDR1 and CDR2 from the germline V gene are MNHEY and SVGEGT. V trimming: 2 bases; J trimming: 1 base; junction bases outside the gene matches: 7. The CDR3 covers 18 residues.